This TCR beta chain was sequenced during a study of PD-1 blockade in classical Hodgkin lymphoma. Whole-study context: Patients were dosed intravenously with nivolumab at 3 mg/kg every 2 weeks.

No patient escaped relapse after autologous stem cell transplantation, and brentuximab vedotin exposure varied. Complete response, partial response or progressive disease made up the best responses. With regard to this clone: What it binds is unknown.

Trimming took off 3 bases at V and 2 bases at J, with 10 bases between the two ends. CDR1 and CDR2 from the germline V gene are SQVTM and ANQGSEA. This CDR3 comprises 13 residues. Study-wide points: Baseline TCR diversity was reportedly lower in newly diagnosed patients than in healthy donors. It was reported as lower still in relapsed/refractory patients.

Assay used: immunoSEQ multiplex PCR; TCRdb lists only in-frame clones, some missing. Seen here are 14,000 to 15,000 clones, about four fifths observed once, and the top ten hold approximately 25%. The sample was peripheral blood mononuclear cells (PBMCs), taken before the second cycle of nivolumab. The chain combines TRBV29-1 with TRBJ2-5, with D unresolved. The source is a human donor with classical Hodgkin lymphoma. CDR3 protein: CSVDGEVQETQYF. In nucleotides, the CDR3 is TGCAGCGTTGACGGAGAAGTACAAGAGACCCAGTACTTC.